This T cell receptor beta chain was documented in a study of T cell responses to AZD1222 COVID-19 vaccine. Overall study findings and caveats: The study reported that nearly half of spike-specific TCRs target unmutated variant regions. White British ancestry dominated among donors, who included more females, and clonal diversity was possibly underestimated.

The CDR3 sequence is 13 residues long. Germline V gene lookup returns CDR1 SNHLY and CDR2 FYNNEI. Trimming pared 7 bases from V and 8 bases from J, leaving 14 bases between. Sequenced by immunoSEQ multiplex PCR; TCRdb stores in-frame clones only, minus some. Found here are around 84,000 clones, 92% of them singletons; the top ten hold under 7.5%. As regards this clone: Its antigen is unknown.

The clonotype originates from an adult in good health. The genes are TRBV2 and TRBJ1-4, with D maybe TRBD1 (5 bases). This specimen consisted of peripheral blood, obtained on day 0 of MenACWY control vaccination. The CDR3 protein is CASTGTWDEKLFF. The CDR3 DNA sequence: TGTGCCAGCACCGGGACGTGGGACGAAAAACTGTTTTTT.